Listed here are 29 T cell receptor beta chains from one sample, sequenced in a study of T-cell reconstitution after alpha-beta-depleted transplantation in children. Unique molecular identifiers tagged the TCRbeta library. TCRdb ran MiXCR on the PCR reads and lists one entry per CDR3 protein. The repertoire holds 150,000 to 200,000 distinct CDR3 sequences, roughly 6.5% seen once, with about 4.4% in the top ten. Here the sequenced sample was PBMCs, taken before TCRalphabeta/CD19-depleted stem cell transplant. Source of these receptors: a girl less than two years old with combined immunodeficiency, due to receive a stem cell transplant.

The table lists this clonotype with a few counts. The chain has TRBV12-3 or TRBV12-4 and TRBJ2-5, with a possible D match to TRBD1 (5 bases). V was pared by 3 bases and J by 9 bases, with 20 bases between. The CDR3 runs 15 residues. Here the CDR3 DNA reads TGTGCCAGCAGTTTTGGAACAGGAACCACCGAGGCCCAGTACTTC. Protein sequence: CASSFGTGTTEAQYF.

Here the CDR3 reads CASGFRFHDNQPQHF. The CDR3 coding sequence is TGCGCCAGCGGATTTAGATTTCACGACAATCAGCCCCAGCATTTT. The V gene is TRBV4-1, the J gene TRBJ1-5; no clear D gene. Germline V gene sequence: CDR1 MGHRA, CDR2 YSYEKL. The ends were cut back, 8 bases at V and 3 bases at J, with 17 bases in the middle. This CDR3 contains 15 residues.

The chain combines TRBV2 with TRBJ2-1; TRBD1 matches at 8 bases. Germline CDR1 SNHLY, CDR2 FYNNEI. The V and J ends lost 3 bases and 5 bases, in that order; junction bases with no gene match: 9. The CDR3 sequence is 16 residues long. In DNA form, the CDR3 reads TGTGCCAGCAGTGAGTTAGGCCAGGGGGCGGACAATGAGCAGTTCTTC. Translating it yields CASSELGQGADNEQFF. The full variable domain, rest sourced from reference TRBV2 and TRBJ2-1, is EPEVTQTPSHQVTQMGQEVILRCVPISNHLYFYWYRQILGQKVEFLVSFYNNEISEKSEIFDDQFSVERPDGSNFTLKIRSTKLEDSAMYFCASSELGQGADNEQFFGPGTRLTVL.

This clonotype occurred many times. The V and J genes are TRBV7-2 and TRBJ1-1; no clear D gene. V lost 5 bases and J lost 3, with 16 bases in between. The CDR3 covers 15 residues. Germline V gives CDR1 SGHTA, CDR2 FQGNSA. CDR3 DNA: TGTGCCAGCAGCCCTTTCTTGTTGGATCACACTGAAGCTTTCTTT. It encodes CASSPFLLDHTEAFF.

This clonotype appeared many times. This chain uses TRBV6-5 with TRBJ2-7; no definite D call. The CDR3 covers 11 residues. CDR1 MNHEY and CDR2 SVGAGI come from the germline V gene. The V and J ends lost 1 base and 5 bases respectively, with 3 bases between them. The CDR3 DNA reads as TGTGCCAGCAGTTACTTGGACGAGCAGTACTTC. It is translated as CASSYLDEQYF.

Many counts were recorded for this clonotype. The chain has TRBV6-2 or TRBV6-3 and TRBJ2-1; TRBD2 might be the D (6 bases). Germline V gene data show CDR1 as MNHEY and CDR2 as SVGEGT. This CDR3 has 16 residues. V lost 6 bases and J 0 bases, leaving 15 bases between the germline ends. The DNA of the CDR3 is TGTGCCAGCAGCTCTCTCCGGGACTTCTCCTACAATGAGCAGTTCTTC. Residues: CASSSLRDFSYNEQFF.

This clonotype was seen repeatedly, ten times or more. The chain recombines TRBV5-1 with TRBJ2-5, with 10 bases identical to TRBD1. With 4 bases clipped from V and 4 bases from J, the junction kept 7 bases outside the gene matches. Germline CDR1 SGHRS, CDR2 YFSETQ. The CDR3 length is 15 residues. The CDR3 sequence is CASSLTGGTGETQYF. The CDR3 nucleotides are TGCGCCAGCAGCCTGACAGGGGGCACGGGAGAGACCCAGTACTTC.

The CDR3 reads CASSPRPGHSNQPQHF. DNA for the CDR3: TGTGCCAGCAGCCCTCGGCCGGGACATAGCAATCAGCCCCAGCATTTT. The V call is TRBV3-1, the J call TRBJ1-5; D is perhaps TRBD1 (6 bases). The CDR3 is 16 residues long. V was shortened by 4 bases and J by 0 bases, with 13 bases between the two germline ends. Germline V lookup: CDR1 LGHDT, CDR2 YNNKEL (reference sequence).

This clonotype was detected many times. The DNA for the CDR3 is TGCAGCGTTGTGGGGGCGAGTAGGACCCCCTACGAGCAGTACTTC. Translated, it gives CSVVGASRTPYEQYF. The chain employs TRBV29-1 and TRBJ2-7; TRBD1 is a possible D gene (6 bases). The V end was cut by 4 bases, the J end by 2 bases, with 18 bases between. The CDR3 spans 15 residues. The germline CDR1 and CDR2 sequences are SQVTM and ANQGSEA.

About this clonotype itself: Possible read error: a much larger clone is one base away. The chain uses TRBV7-2 and TRBJ1-2; D is uncertain. The CDR3 length is 16 residues. CDR1 SGHTA and CDR2 FQGNSA come from the germline V gene. CDR3 nucleotides: TGTGCCAGCAGGGAGGGCGGTTGGGCTATCAACTATGGCTACGCCTTC. Its translation is CASREGGWAINYGYAF. Combining the CDR3 with reference TRBV7-2 and TRBJ1-2 gives the whole variable domain GAGVSQSPSNKVTEKGKDVELRCDPISGHTALYWYRQSLGQGLEFLIYFQGNSAPDKSGLPSDRFSAERTGGSVSTLTIQRTQQEDSAVYLCASREGGWAINYGYAFGSGTRLTVV.

This clonotype was detected many times. The chain recombines TRBV28 with TRBJ2-1; 11 bases match TRBD1. Germline lookup yields CDR1 MDHEN and CDR2 SYDVKM. J was trimmed by 7 bases and V by 3 bases; bases with no gene match: 8. There are 16 residues in the CDR3. This CDR3 is CASSFGRTGGMNEQFF. In DNA, the CDR3 is TGTGCCAGCAGTTTTGGTCGGACAGGGGGCATGAATGAGCAGTTCTTC.

This clonotype was seen repeatedly, ten times or more. The V call is TRBV12-3 or TRBV12-4, the J call TRBJ2-1; 16 bases are a match to TRBD2. V shed 6 bases and J 5 bases; nucleotides not matched to a gene: 10. This CDR3 contains 18 residues. The CDR3 here is CASSHPGLAGGPNNEQFF. CDR3 nucleotides: TGTGCCAGCAGCCACCCGGGACTAGCGGGGGGGCCTAACAATGAGCAGTTCTTC.

This clonotype was observed many times. The chain has TRBV7-2 and TRBJ2-7; 11 bases map to TRBD1. Germline V lookup: CDR1 SGHTA, CDR2 FQGNSA. This CDR3 is built from 14 residues. The V and J ends lost 5 bases and 12 bases, in that order; junction bases with no gene match: 12. The CDR3 here is CASSSGFGTGGRYF. In nucleotides, the CDR3 is TGTGCCAGCAGCAGTGGATTTGGGACAGGGGGAAGGTACTTC.

Ten or more counts support this clonotype. J is TRBJ2-3 and V is TRBV20-1, with a weak D call TRBD2 (7 bases). The CDR3 is made up of 15 amino acids. Germline-derived CDR1 and CDR2 are DFQATT and SNEGSKA (reference sequence). Trimming removed 1 base at V and 1 base at J, with 12 bases between. The CDR3 protein is CSARVRGGGTDTQYF. The CDR3 DNA sequence: TGCAGTGCTAGAGTCAGGGGAGGGGGCACAGATACGCAGTATTTT.

Many counts were recorded for this clonotype. The rearrangement joins TRBV29-1 to TRBJ2-5; D is possibly TRBD2 (5 bases). The CDR3 length is 13 residues. Germline V CDR1 and CDR2: SQVTM, ANQGSEA. The V end lost 4 bases, the J end lost 7 bases, and 16 bases lay between the germline ends. DNA of the CDR3: TGCAGCGTTGTTCGGGATTCTGACGGGACCCAGTACTTC. It yields the protein CSVVRDSDGTQYF. Filled out from reference TRBV29-1 and TRBJ2-5, the complete variable domain reads SAVISQKPSRDICQRGTSLTIQCQVDSQVTMMFWYRQQPGQSLTLIATANQGSEATYESGFVIDKFPISRPNLTFSTLTVSNMSPEDSSIYLCSVVRDSDGTQYFGPGTRLLVL.

This clonotype came up a few times. The V gene is TRBV4-3, the J gene TRBJ1-2, with D perhaps TRBD1 (5 bases). The V end lost 0 bases, the J end lost 4 bases, and 6 bases lay between the germline ends. This CDR3 comprises 13 residues. Germline assignment: CDR1 LGHNA and CDR2 YSLEER. CDR3 residues: CASSQDQGYGYTF. CDR3 nucleotide sequence: TGCGCCAGCAGCCAAGATCAGGGCTATGGCTACACCTTC.

In this sample, this clonotype turned up many times. The V gene is TRBV5-6, the J gene TRBJ2-7; 8 bases match TRBD1. With 2 bases clipped from V and 7 bases from J, the junction kept 5 bases outside the gene matches. The germline V gene encodes CDR1 SGHDT and CDR2 YYEEEE. There are 13 residues in the CDR3. The CDR3 sequence is CASSFQGAQEQYF. The CDR3, as DNA: TGTGCCAGCAGCTTCCAGGGGGCGCAAGAGCAGTACTTC. Based on the CDR3 plus reference TRBV5-6 and TRBJ2-7, the full variable domain is DAGVTQSPTHLIKTRGQQVTLRCSPKSGHDTVSWYQQALGQGPQFIFQYYEEEERQRGNFPDRFSGHQFPNYSSELNVNALLLGDSALYLCASSFQGAQEQYFGPGTRLTVT.

This clonotype appeared many times. This chain uses TRBV5-1 with TRBJ1-1; a possible D gene is TRBD1 (6 bases). Trimming stripped 0 bases from V and 4 bases from J, with 13 bases between. Germline lookup yields CDR1 SGHRS and CDR2 YFSETQ. This CDR3 comprises 15 residues. DNA of the CDR3: TGCGCCAGCAGCTTGGGTGGGGGGCGAGGCACTGAAGCTTTCTTT. Protein: CASSLGGGRGTEAFF.

CDR3 bases: TGTGCCAGCGGCCGGGACACCCTTGAAGCTTTCTTT. This sequence encodes CASGRDTLEAFF. V usage is TRBV5-6 and J usage is TRBJ1-1; D is possibly TRBD1 (6 bases). Per the germline V gene, CDR1 is SGHDT and CDR2 is YYEEEE. Between the trimmed V and J ends, which lost 7 bases and 7 bases, there was a span of 14 bases. CDR3 size: 12 residues.

Points on this clonotype: This could be a read error, since a much larger clone is one nucleotide away. A read error is likely, as this CDR3 ends without the conserved phenylalanine or tryptophan. This chain uses TRBV20-1 with TRBJ2-1, with D tentatively TRBD2 (6 bases). This CDR3 spans 12 amino acids. Germline V lookup: CDR1 DFQATT, CDR2 SNEGSKA (reference sequence). V was clipped by 3 bases and J by 7 bases, with 10 bases between them. The CDR3 reads CSASGTFNEQFC. DNA of the CDR3: TGCAGTGCTAGCGGGACTTTTAATGAGCAGTTCTGC.

In its sample, this clonotype was seen many times. V gene TRBV20-1 combines with J gene TRBJ2-3; TRBD2 agrees at 9 bases. The CDR3 runs to 16 residues. Per the germline V gene, CDR1 is DFQATT and CDR2 is SNEGSKA (reference sequence). V lost 1 base and J lost 2; bases outside the gene matches: 7. CDR3 residues: CSARGGASGVTDTQYF. The CDR3 DNA sequence: TGCAGTGCTAGAGGCGGAGCTAGCGGGGTCACAGATACGCAGTATTTT.

At least ten counts were recorded for this clonotype. V and J are TRBV20-1 and TRBJ2-5; 12 bases map to TRBD2. V shed 1 base and J 5 bases; nucleotides not matched to a gene: 14. The germline V gene has CDR1 DFQATT and CDR2 SNEGSKA (reference sequence). CDR3 size: 18 residues. The CDR3 nucleotides read TGCAGTGCTAGAGGAGGTTTGCCTAGCGGGAGGGCCACGGAGACCCAGTACTTC. Translated: CSARGGLPSGRATETQYF.

The table lists this clonotype with many counts. The chain has TRBV27 and TRBJ2-7, with 13 positions matching TRBD2. V was pared by 3 bases and J by 2 bases, with 1 base of the junction left unmatched. In germline, CDR1 is MNHEY, CDR2 SMNVEV (reference sequence). The CDR3 length is 15 residues. CDR3 protein: CASSFGTSGAYEQYF. In DNA, the CDR3 is TGTGCCAGCAGTTTTGGGACTAGCGGGGCCTACGAGCAGTACTTC.

This clonotype was seen repeatedly, ten times or more. This chain joins TRBV19 and TRBJ1-1; 9 bases match TRBD1. Germline CDR1 and CDR2: LNHDA and SQIVND (reference sequence). J lost 6 bases, V lost 5 bases, and 10 bases had no gene match. CDR3 length: 15 residues. CDR3 bases: TGTGCCAGTAGTGCCCCCGGGACAGGGCGCTCTGAAGCTTTCTTT. Protein sequence: CASSAPGTGRSEAFF.

In DNA, the CDR3 is TGTGCCAGCGGGACGGGGAACACTGAAGCTTTCTTT. Its protein is CASGTGNTEAFF. J is TRBJ1-1 and V is TRBV27; tentatively, D is TRBD1 (5 bases). The V end was cut by 8 bases, the J end by 1 base, with 8 bases between. CDR3 length: 12 amino acids. From germline, CDR1 is MNHEY and CDR2 SMNVEV (reference sequence).

This clonotype came up many times. The rearrangement links TRBV12-5 to TRBJ1-2; unclear D gene. This CDR3 is 17 amino acids long. Germline CDR1 LGHNT, CDR2 FRNRAP. Trimming took 0 bases from V and 3 from J, leaving 17 bases between them. The CDR3 spells CASGLVPEFRPDYGYTF. In DNA form, the CDR3 reads TGTGCTAGTGGTTTGGTACCGGAGTTCAGACCGGACTATGGCTACACCTTC.

There are many counts of this clonotype. V and J are TRBV6-2 or TRBV6-3 and TRBJ2-1; D might be TRBD1 (5 bases). V lost 7 bases and J 6 bases, leaving 25 bases between the germline ends. Germline values: CDR1 MNHEY, CDR2 SVGEGT. This CDR3 contains 17 residues. The chain's CDR3 is CASMGQLEQLWGNEQFF. The CDR3 DNA sequence: TGTGCCAGCATGGGGCAGTTAGAACAGCTATGGGGCAATGAGCAGTTCTTC.

This clonotype was observed at least ten times. The gene calls are TRBV20-1 and TRBJ2-7; TRBD2 matches at 13 bases. This CDR3 comprises 15 residues. Germline trimming cut 3 bases from V and 5 bases from J; bases unmatched to any gene: 7. The germline gives CDR1 DFQATT, CDR2 SNEGSKA (reference sequence). The CDR3 loop reads CSASLYGLAGDEQYF. CDR3 DNA: TGCAGTGCTAGCCTGTATGGACTAGCGGGAGACGAGCAGTACTTC.

This clonotype was found many times. The rearrangement links TRBV18 to TRBJ2-3; D ambiguous. CDR1 and CDR2 from the germline V gene are KGHSH and LQKENI. The CDR3 covers 13 residues. The V and J ends lost 3 bases and 3 bases respectively, with 7 bases between them. In nucleotides, the CDR3 is TGTGCCAGCTCACCGTTGGGAACAGATACGCAGTATTTT. Amino acids: CASSPLGTDTQYF.